This passage covers 16 T cell receptor beta chains from one sample sequenced in a study of blood T cell repertoires in COVID-19. Sequenced by immunoSEQ multiplex PCR; TCRdb stores in-frame clones only, minus some. The data hold just over 350,000 clones, with about 86% observed a single time. Sequencing was carried out using peripheral blood. These receptors were taken from a woman aged 55-69 years with COVID-19, enrolled during active disease.

The gene calls are TRBV11-3 and TRBJ1-1; D unclear. This CDR3 contains 13 residues. With 8 bases removed from V and 2 bases from J, the gap between germline ends came to 12 bases. Looked up from germline, CDR1 is SGHNT and CDR2 is YENEEA. The CDR3 sequence: CASVGWSNTEAFF. DNA for the CDR3: TGTGCCAGCGTTGGGTGGAGTAACACTGAAGCTTTCTTT.

The CDR3: CASSPSPDRVEKLFF. CDR3 DNA sequence: TGTGCCAGCTCACCGTCCCCGGACAGGGTCGAAAAACTGTTTTTT. The chain couples TRBV18 to TRBJ1-4; 8 bases agree with TRBD1. The CDR3 covers 15 residues. The V gene's germline CDR1 is KGHSH and CDR2 LQKENI. J lost 8 bases, V lost 3 bases, and 8 bases had no gene match.

The chain links TRBV27 to TRBJ2-7; weak D call: TRBD1 (6 bases). V was clipped by 4 bases and J by 3 bases, with 16 bases between them. The CDR3 sequence is 15 residues long. Germline V gives CDR1 MNHEY, CDR2 SMNVEV (reference sequence). CDR3 DNA: TGTGCCAGCAGTTCCAAACGGACAGTTGTCTACGAGCAGTACTTC. This translates into CASSSKRTVVYEQYF.

The chain carries TRBV11-1 and TRBJ2-1; 8 bases match TRBD2. Germline CDR1 is SGHAT and CDR2 is FQDESV (reference sequence). The V gene end was trimmed by 1 base and the J gene end by 5 bases; junction bases not matched to a gene: 4. The CDR3 has 15 amino acids. The CDR3 nucleotides read TGTGCCAGCAGCTTAGGCGGGGGGATTAACAATGAGCAGTTCTTC. Its translation is CASSLGGGINNEQFF.

This chain connects TRBV7-3 to TRBJ2-7, with 8 nucleotides matching TRBD1. Germline CDR1 is SGHTA and CDR2 is FQGTGA. The CDR3 length is 15 residues. V gave up 5 bases and J gave up 3 bases; unmatched junction bases: 9. The DNA of the CDR3 is TGTGCCAGCAGCCTCTCCGGGACAGGCGTCTACGAGCAGTACTTC. This encodes CASSLSGTGVYEQYF.

This clone was detected only once. The rearrangement uses TRBV7-6 and TRBJ1-2; D call uncertain. Germline loops: CDR1 SGHVS, CDR2 FNYEAQ. This CDR3 region has 11 residues. Trimming left V 10 bases short and J 7 bases short, with 13 bases between. Here the CDR3 reads CAIEGAGGYTF. The CDR3 DNA follows: TGTGCCATCGAGGGAGCCGGTGGCTACACCTTC.

V and J are TRBV7-8 and TRBJ1-1, with D possibly matching TRBD1 (6 bases). This CDR3 is built from 16 residues. The V and J ends lost 1 base and 0 bases respectively, with 12 bases between them. CDR1 SGHVS and CDR2 FQNEAQ come from the germline V gene. In nucleotides, the CDR3 is TGTGCCAGCAGCTTAGGTGGGGGCCCCATGAACACTGAAGCTTTCTTT. Translating gives CASSLGGGPMNTEAFF.

This clone was recorded only once. The CDR3 loop reads CASATLAGELFF. The CDR3 DNA reads as TGTGCCAGCGCAACTCTGGCCGGGGAGCTGTTTTTT. V and J are TRBV12-3 or TRBV12-4 and TRBJ2-2; no firm D call. CDR3 length: 12 amino acids. With 8 bases removed from V and 6 bases from J, the gap between germline ends came to 10 bases.

The rearrangement joins TRBV10-3 to TRBJ1-2, with D possibly being TRBD1 (5 bases). CDR3 length: 14 residues. Per the germline V gene, CDR1 is ENHRY and CDR2 is SYGVKD. Trimming took 4 bases from V and 0 from J, leaving 9 bases between them. Here the CDR3 reads CAISAGASNYGYTF. The CDR3 DNA reads as TGTGCCATCAGTGCTGGGGCCTCTAACTATGGCTACACCTTC.

The chain has TRBV14 and TRBJ1-1; no firm D call. The germline V gene encodes CDR1 SGHDN and CDR2 FVKESK. V was pared by 1 base and J by 4 bases, with 10 bases between. This CDR3 is 14 amino acids long. The CDR3 loop reads CASSQGVYGTEAFF. CDR3 DNA sequence: TGTGCCAGCAGCCAAGGAGTATATGGCACTGAAGCTTTCTTT.

This rearrangement joins TRBV9 to TRBJ2-1; D ambiguous. V lost 1 base to trimming and J lost 0 bases, with 14 bases between them. CDR3 size: 17 residues. The germline V gene encodes CDR1 SGDLS and CDR2 YYNGEE. The CDR3 nucleotides read TGTGCCAGCAGCGTATCTTCGACCCCTAGCTCCTACAATGAGCAGTTCTTC. This codes for CASSVSSTPSSYNEQFF.

As regards this clone: A read error may produce the germline difference seen at one junction end. This chain uses TRBV19 with TRBJ2-6; 8 positions agree with TRBD1. The CDR3 is 17 residues long. CDR1 LNHDA and CDR2 SQIVND come from the germline V gene (reference sequence). The CDR3 loop reads CASSPGTGFSGANVLTF. In DNA, the CDR3 is TGTGCCAGTAGCCCTGGGACAGGTTTCTCTGGTGCCAACGTCCTGACTTTC. The full variable domain, completed using reference TRBV19 and TRBJ2-6, is DGGITQSPKYLFRKEGQNVTLSCEQNLNHDAMYWYRQDPGQGLRLIYYSQIVNDFQKGDIAEGYSVSREKKESFPLTVTSAQKNPTAFYLCASSPGTGFSGANVLTFGAGSRLTVL.

The rearrangement joins TRBV7-2 to TRBJ2-2, with 9 nucleotides matching TRBD1. Unmatched junction bases numbered 13, after V lost 4 bases and J lost 7 bases. The CDR3 consists of 17 residues. Per the germline V gene, CDR1 is SGHTA and CDR2 is FQGNSA. Here the CDR3 reads CASSSGDRVILGGELFF. The CDR3 DNA follows: TGTGCCAGCAGCTCCGGGGACAGGGTGATTTTAGGCGGGGAGCTGTTTTTT.

The chain combines TRBV7-2 with TRBJ1-5; D is unresolved. In germline, CDR1 is SGHTA, CDR2 FQGNSA. V was shortened by 4 bases and J by 4 bases, with 8 bases between the two germline ends. This CDR3 region has 13 residues. Here the CDR3 reads CASSSFINQPQHF. The DNA for the CDR3 is TGTGCCAGCAGCTCGTTTATTAATCAGCCCCAGCATTTT.

The rearrangement joins TRBV9 to TRBJ1-2, with TRBD1 identical over 9 bases. The length of the CDR3 is 15 residues. The ends lost 7 bases at V and 1 base at J; junction bases unmatched: 8. The germline V gene has CDR1 SGDLS and CDR2 YYNGEE. The CDR3 region has the DNA TGTGCCAGCGCGTTGTGGGACAGGGATAACTATGGCTACACCTTC. As protein: CASALWDRDNYGYTF.

V is TRBV18 and J is TRBJ1-2; 9 bases are a match to TRBD1. CDR1 and CDR2 (germline): KGHSH, LQKENI. This CDR3 spans 15 amino acids. V trimming: 2 bases; J trimming: 5 bases; junction bases outside the gene matches: 6. For the CDR3, the DNA is TGTGCCAGCTCACCAACTCGGGACAGGGATTATGGCTACACCTTC. Translation: CASSPTRDRDYGYTF.